A single sample is the source of the 20 T cell receptor beta chains below, sequenced in a study of OX40 agonist ivuxolimab in advanced cancers. The table came from immunoSEQ multiplex PCR; TCRdb's copy has only in-frame clones and leaves some out. Among over 25,000 clones listed, around 84% were seen once. The sequencing used CD4+ or CD8+ T cells sorted from blood, collected in a trial of the OX40 agonist ivuxolimab. These receptors were obtained from an adult with an advanced solid tumor such as melanoma, head and neck, liver or kidney cancer.

The chain couples TRBV6-1 to TRBJ1-2, with TRBD1 identical over 9 bases. CDR1 and CDR2 from the germline V gene are MNHNS and SASEGT. V lost 7 bases to trimming and J lost 6 bases; unmatched junction nucleotides: 9. The CDR3 covers 14 residues. CDR3 amino acids: CASTIAGTGNGYTF. The CDR3 DNA is TGTGCCAGCACTATAGCCGGGACAGGGAATGGCTACACCTTC.

The rearrangement joins TRBV19 to TRBJ1-1; possibly TRBD1 for D (5 bases). The germline CDR1 and CDR2 sequences are LNHDA and SQIVND (reference sequence). This CDR3 is 13 amino acids long. V dropped 6 bases and J dropped 4 bases, with 12 bases sitting between them. The CDR3: CASSATVGTEAFF. As DNA, the CDR3 is TGTGCCAGTAGCGCGACAGTGGGCACTGAAGCTTTCTTT.

This rearrangement joins TRBV5-6 to TRBJ2-6; 10 bases agree with TRBD2. After removal of 6 bases from V and 2 bases from J, the junction contained 14 bases not matched to a gene. The CDR3 spans 19 residues. Germline lookup yields CDR1 SGHDT and CDR2 YYEEEE. CDR3 DNA: TGTGCCAGCACCCGAGTTGGACTAGCGGAGGGGACTGGGGCCAACGTCCTGACTTTC. Protein product: CASTRVGLAEGTGANVLTF.

The V call is TRBV10-1, the J call TRBJ2-1; TRBD2 aligns across 10 bases. CDR3 length equals 15 residues. CDR1 is WNHNN, CDR2 SYGVQD, per germline (reference sequence). After removal of 0 bases from V and 7 bases from J, the junction contained 3 bases not matched to a gene. CDR3 sequence reads: CASSESGLAENEQFF. The CDR3 coding sequence is TGCGCCAGCAGTGAGTCCGGACTAGCGGAGAATGAGCAGTTCTTC.

This clone was seen only a few times. This chain connects TRBV10-3 to TRBJ1-1; D gene uncertain. Trimming shortened V by 3 bases and J by 4 bases, and 15 bases separated the two germline ends. Germline CDR1 is ENHRY and CDR2 is SYGVKD. The CDR3 totals 15 residues. DNA of the CDR3: TGTGCCATCAGTGATGACGAGACCTTTTCCACTGAAGCTTTCTTT. Translating it yields CAISDDETFSTEAFF.

CDR3 protein: CASSVQVNTGELFF. Here the CDR3 DNA reads TGTGCCAGCAGTGTACAGGTGAACACCGGGGAGCTGTTTTTT. The chain recombines TRBV27 with TRBJ2-2; tentatively, D is TRBD1 (5 bases). Germline V gene lookup returns CDR1 MNHEY and CDR2 SMNVEV (reference sequence). The CDR3 is made up of 14 amino acids. With 5 bases removed from V and 1 base from J, the gap between germline ends came to 8 bases.

The chain combines TRBV7-9 with TRBJ2-1; possibly TRBD2 for D (7 bases). The CDR3 length is 18 residues. Trimming removed 7 bases at V and 0 bases at J, with 22 bases between. CDR1 and CDR2 from the germline V gene are SEHNR and FQNEAQ (reference sequence). CDR3 sequence (DNA): TGTGCCAGCATCCCCGGAGGGGGGGCATCGGACTCCTACAATGAGCAGTTCTTC. This sequence encodes CASIPGGGASDSYNEQFF.

This clone was picked up a small number of times. The CDR3 is CASSVASGFTETQYF. The CDR3, as DNA: TGTGCCAGCAGCGTGGCTAGCGGGTTTACGGAGACCCAGTACTTC. The V call is TRBV9, the J call TRBJ2-5, with TRBD2 matching over 8 bases. Germline values: CDR1 SGDLS, CDR2 YYNGEE. V lost 2 bases and J lost 5; bases outside the gene matches: 8. The CDR3 is 15 residues long.

This clone has a handful of counts. The CDR3 nucleotides read TGCAGCGTTGAACTAGCGGGAGGGAAAGACTACGAGCAGTACTTC. It is translated as CSVELAGGKDYEQYF. The chain combines TRBV29-1 with TRBJ2-7, with 12 bases that match TRBD2. CDR1 SQVTM and CDR2 ANQGSEA come from the germline V gene. This CDR3 has 15 amino acids. The V and J ends lost 2 bases and 3 bases, in that order; junction bases with no gene match: 5.

This clone came up once. The chain recombines TRBV15 with TRBJ2-7; no definite D call. Germline-derived CDR1 and CDR2 are LNHNV and YYDKDF (reference sequence). Trimming stripped 1 base from V and 3 bases from J, with 10 bases between. The CDR3 spans 14 residues. The CDR3 reads CATSRGFGSYEQYF. The CDR3 DNA reads TGTGCCACCAGCAGAGGTTTCGGCAGCTACGAGCAGTACTTC. Complete variable domain (other parts from reference TRBV15 and TRBJ2-7): DAMVIQNPRYQVTQFGKPVTLSCSQTLNHNVMYWYQQKSSQAPKLLFHYYDKDFNNEADTPDNFQSRRPNTSFCFLDIRSPGLGDTAMYLCATSRGFGSYEQYFGPGTRLTVT.

V and J are TRBV11-2 and TRBJ2-7, with 10 positions matching TRBD1. V trimming: 4 bases; J trimming: 7 bases; junction bases outside the gene matches: 10. This CDR3 comprises 15 residues. Germline-derived CDR1 and CDR2 are SGHAT and FQNNGV. This CDR3 is CASSSRDRGLGEQYF. DNA for the CDR3: TGTGCCAGCAGCTCCCGGGACAGGGGATTGGGTGAGCAGTACTTC.

By sample fraction, this clone is medium-sized. This rearrangement joins TRBV28 to TRBJ1-1, with D maybe TRBD1 (5 bases). The CDR3 covers 14 residues. Germline V gene lookup returns CDR1 MDHEN and CDR2 SYDVKM. V lost 7 bases and J lost 7, with 19 bases in between. The CDR3 loop reads CASNARGRALEAFF. CDR3 coding DNA: TGTGCCAGCAACGCAAGGGGCCGGGCCCTTGAAGCTTTCTTT.

The gene calls are TRBV6-4 and TRBJ1-1, with no clear D. The CDR3 covers 13 residues. V was clipped by 7 bases and J by 0 bases, with 9 bases between them. From germline, CDR1 is MRHNA and CDR2 SNTAGT. CDR3 protein: CASIDRVNTEAFF. In DNA, the CDR3 is TGTGCCAGCATTGATAGGGTGAACACTGAAGCTTTCTTT.

This chain connects TRBV4-1 to TRBJ2-1; no clear D gene. The V and J ends lost 0 bases and 7 bases respectively, with 10 bases between them. Germline CDR1 and CDR2: MGHRA and YSYEKL. CDR3 length: 14 amino acids. CDR3 sequence: CASSQDQTWNEQFF. Written as DNA, the CDR3 is TGCGCCAGCAGCCAAGACCAGACTTGGAATGAGCAGTTCTTC.

This clone is medium-sized (0.01 to 0.1%). CDR3 loop: CASSEGESSYEQYF. CDR3 nucleotides: TGCGCCAGCAGTGAGGGGGAGAGCTCCTACGAGCAGTACTTC. The genes are TRBV10-1 and TRBJ2-7; a possible D gene is TRBD2 (5 bases). The ends were cut back, 2 bases at V and 0 bases at J, with 8 bases in the middle. There are 14 residues in the CDR3. Germline values: CDR1 WNHNN, CDR2 SYGVQD (reference sequence).

The chain recombines TRBV9 with TRBJ2-7; D uncertain. CDR3 size: 14 residues. The ends were cut back, 4 bases at V and 2 bases at J, with 13 bases in the middle. Germline-derived CDR1 and CDR2 are SGDLS and YYNGEE. The CDR3: CASSPRPSTYEQYF. The CDR3 bases are TGTGCCAGCAGCCCCCGGCCCTCCACCTACGAGCAGTACTTC.

This clone was detected only a few times. Written as DNA, the CDR3 is TGTGCCAGCAGCTTAGGACAGTACCAAGAGACCCAGTACTTC. This sequence encodes CASSLGQYQETQYF. The gene calls are TRBV7-8 and TRBJ2-5; tentatively, D is TRBD1 (5 bases). The V end was cut by 1 base, the J end by 0 bases, with 6 bases between. Germline assignment: CDR1 SGHVS and CDR2 FQNEAQ. The CDR3 is 14 residues long. The full variable domain, with the rest looked up from reference TRBV7-8 and TRBJ2-5, is GAGVSQSPRYKVAKRGQDVALRCDPISGHVSLFWYQQALGQGPEFLTYFQNEAQLDKSGLPSDRFFAERPEGSVSTLKIQRTQQEDSAVYLCASSLGQYQETQYFGPGTRLLVL.

V is TRBV7-8 and J is TRBJ2-7; TRBD1 aligns across 11 bases. Germline-derived CDR1 and CDR2 are SGHVS and FQNEAQ. The V segment lost 5 bases and the J segment 1 base; nucleotides outside the gene matches: 4. The CDR3 extends over 15 amino acids. This chain's CDR3 is CASSARDRGSYEQYF. The CDR3 DNA sequence: TGTGCCAGCAGCGCCCGGGACAGGGGGTCCTACGAGCAGTACTTC.

V is TRBV15 and J is TRBJ1-1, with D tentatively TRBD1 (5 bases). Trimming removed 0 bases at V and 6 bases at J, with 11 bases between. The CDR3 is made up of 14 amino acids. Germline V lookup: CDR1 LNHNV, CDR2 YYDKDF (reference sequence). CDR3 sequence: CATSREGWGAEAFF. CDR3 DNA sequence: TGTGCCACCAGCAGAGAAGGGTGGGGGGCTGAAGCTTTCTTT.

The chain joins TRBV5-1 to TRBJ2-7; D gene unclear. V was shortened by 5 bases and J by 6 bases, with 15 bases between the two germline ends. Germline-derived CDR1 and CDR2 are SGHRS and YFSETQ. CDR3 length equals 13 residues. The CDR3 DNA sequence: TGCGCCAGCAGGGGCCCGCAGGCCCGCGAGCAGTACTTC. It encodes CASRGPQAREQYF.